A single sample gave rise to the 29 T cell receptor beta chains below, sequenced in a study of cytomegalovirus exposure and HLA in healthy donors (dated by TCRdb to 2017 to 2019). Preparation of the library involved the immunoSEQ multiplex PCR assay. A mixture of 60 forward primers for TCR Vbeta segments and 13 reverse primers for TCR Jbeta segments was used in the multiplex PCR. The immuneACCESS repertoire file appears here via TCRdb, limited to in-frame rearrangements. These files lack a portion of the clones; in checked studies, under half of the deficit traces to unresolved V genes, and the cause of the others is not known. This sample's table lists 60,000 to 70,000 clones. The leading ten clones occupy about a sixth of the sample. Sequenced: PBMCs. These receptors came from a boy aged 5-17 years in good health and CMV-seronegative.

The chain carries TRBV30 and TRBJ2-7, with 11 bases lining up with TRBD1. Germline V lookup: CDR1 GTSNPN, CDR2 SVGIG (reference sequence). The V and J ends lost 3 bases and 0 bases, in that order; junction bases with no gene match: 16. The CDR3 has 19 amino acids. The CDR3: CAWSGSRGQGARSSYEQYF. Here the CDR3 DNA reads TGTGCCTGGAGCGGTTCTCGCGGACAGGGGGCGCGGTCCTCCTACGAGCAGTACTTC.

The V and J genes are TRBV10-1 and TRBJ2-7; 7 bases align to TRBD2. After removal of 7 bases from V and 1 base from J, the junction contained 4 bases not matched to a gene. Germline loops: CDR1 WNHNN, CDR2 SYGVQD (reference sequence). The CDR3 contains 13 residues. The CDR3 loop reads CASNSGDSYEQYF. In DNA, the CDR3 is TGCGCCAGCAACAGCGGGGATTCCTACGAGCAGTACTTC.

V is TRBV19 and J is TRBJ2-4; tentatively, D is TRBD1 (6 bases). There are 18 residues in the CDR3. The germline CDR1 and CDR2 sequences are LNHDA and SQIVND (reference sequence). The V gene lost 0 bases and the J gene lost 5 bases, with 20 bases spanning the gap. The CDR3 region is CASSIDPLQGVVENIQYF. In nucleotides, the CDR3 is TGTGCCAGTAGTATAGATCCCTTACAGGGTGTGGTTGAAAACATTCAGTACTTC.

The V gene is TRBV6-5, the J gene TRBJ2-5, with 8 bases fitting TRBD1. CDR1 is MNHEY, CDR2 SVGAGI, per germline. The CDR3 extends over 15 amino acids. The trim removed 4 bases at V and 4 bases at J, leaving 8 bases unmatched. In DNA form, the CDR3 reads TGTGCCAGCAGTTGGAACAGGGGGATAGGAGAGACCCAGTACTTC. Translation: CASSWNRGIGETQYF.

The chain uses TRBV30 and TRBJ1-5; the D gene is possibly TRBD2 (6 bases). The better agreement between TRBJ2-3 and the DNA end casts doubt on the J call. From germline, CDR1 is GTSNPN and CDR2 SVGIG (reference sequence). The length of the CDR3 is 13 residues. The CDR3 is CALTRRGNQPQYF. CDR3 DNA sequence: TGTGCCCTAACCAGGAGGGGCAATCAGCCCCAGTATTTT.

This chain joins TRBV11-1 and TRBJ2-7, with 7 nucleotides matching TRBD1. The CDR3 has 13 residues. The germline gives CDR1 SGHAT, CDR2 FQDESV (reference sequence). J gave up 2 bases and V 6 bases, and 4 bases lay outside the gene matches. CDR3 nucleotides: TGTGCCAGCAGTCGGACAGGCACCTACGAGCAGTACTTC. This codes for CASSRTGTYEQYF.

The rearrangement links TRBV5-4 to TRBJ1-4; the D gene is possibly TRBD1 (5 bases). CDR1 is SGHNT and CDR2 is YYREEE in the germline V gene (reference sequence). The CDR3 runs 14 residues. V lost 1 base to trimming and J lost 5 bases, with 9 bases between them. CDR3 coding DNA: TGTGCCAGCAGCTTGAGTCAGGGAAATGAAAAACTGTTTTTT. This sequence encodes CASSLSQGNEKLFF.

The chain's CDR3 is CASSASGQGYEQYF. The CDR3 DNA follows: TGTGCCAGCAGTGCCTCCGGACAGGGTTACGAGCAGTACTTC. The J gene is TRBJ2-7, the V gene TRBV6-1, with 8 bases aligning to TRBD1. V gave up 4 bases and J gave up 4 bases; unmatched junction bases: 6. Looked up from germline, CDR1 is MNHNS and CDR2 is SASEGT. The CDR3 is 14 amino acids.

This rearrangement joins TRBV11-1 to TRBJ1-6, with 9 nucleotides matching TRBD1. Germline V gene sequence: CDR1 SGHAT, CDR2 FQDESV (reference sequence). The CDR3 loop spans 14 amino acids. Losses at the gene ends were 5 bases for V and 9 bases for J; bases not matched to a gene: 5. The CDR3 DNA reads TGTGCCAGCAGCCCGGACAGGGGAAGTTCACCCCTCCACTTT. It is translated as CASSPDRGSSPLHF.

The gene calls are TRBV7-6 and TRBJ2-2; maybe TRBD1 (6 bases). The CDR3 contains 14 residues. From germline, CDR1 is SGHVS and CDR2 FNYEAQ. V gave up 5 bases and J gave up 6 bases, with 13 bases separating them. CDR3 loop: CASSPQGPAGELFF. CDR3 nucleotides: TGTGCCAGCAGCCCACAGGGTCCGGCCGGGGAGCTGTTTTTT. Full variable domain (outside the CDR3, taken from reference TRBV7-6 and TRBJ2-2): GAGVSQSPRYKVTKRGQDVALRCDPISGHVSLYWYRQALGQGPEFLTYFNYEAQQDKSGLPNDRFSAERPEGSISTLTIQRTEQRDSAMYRCASSPQGPAGELFFGEGSRLTVL.

The chain recombines TRBV15 with TRBJ2-1; D perhaps matches TRBD1 (5 bases). The CDR3 length is 12 residues. Per the germline V gene, CDR1 is LNHNV and CDR2 is YYDKDF (reference sequence). V lost 8 bases and J 7 bases, leaving 12 bases between the germline ends. The CDR3 is CATAGIGNEQFF. CDR3 nucleotide sequence: TGTGCCACCGCAGGGATTGGGAATGAGCAGTTCTTC. Combining the CDR3 with reference TRBV15 and TRBJ2-1 gives the whole variable domain DAMVIQNPRYQVTQFGKPVTLSCSQTLNHNVMYWYQQKSSQAPKLLFHYYDKDFNNEADTPDNFQSRRPNTSFCFLDIRSPGLGDTAMYLCATAGIGNEQFFGPGTRLTVL.

This chain uses TRBV29-1 with TRBJ2-7; D is perhaps TRBD1 (5 bases). In germline, CDR1 is SQVTM, CDR2 ANQGSEA. Trimming took 4 bases from V and 0 from J, leaving 7 bases between them. CDR3 length equals 12 residues. This CDR3 is CSVAGISYEQYF. The CDR3 DNA reads as TGCAGCGTTGCAGGGATCTCCTACGAGCAGTACTTC.

The genes are TRBV16 and TRBJ2-7, with TRBD2 matching 7 bases. Germline assignment: CDR1 KGHSY and CDR2 FQNENV. The CDR3 has 13 residues. With V trimmed by 3 bases and J by 2 bases, 1 base remained unmatched. Written as DNA, the CDR3 is TGTGCCAGCAGCCAGGCGGGGGCCTACGAGCAGTACTTC. It specifies CASSQAGAYEQYF.

The chain recombines TRBV12-5 with TRBJ1-5; D is uncertain. V was clipped by 0 bases and J by 0 bases, with 9 bases between them. The germline V gene has CDR1 LGHNT and CDR2 FRNRAP. There are 16 residues in the CDR3. The CDR3 loop reads CASGLVGAYSNQPQHF. The CDR3 nucleotides read TGTGCTAGTGGTTTGGTGGGAGCATATAGCAATCAGCCCCAGCATTTT.

The chain recombines TRBV4-2 with TRBJ2-2, with D possibly TRBD1 on 5 matching bases. The CDR3 has 15 amino acids. Germline CDR1 LGHNA, CDR2 YNFKEQ. V lost 1 base, J lost 2 bases, and 8 bases lay in between. This chain's CDR3 is CASSQATENTGELFF. The CDR3 DNA reads as TGTGCCAGCAGCCAAGCGACAGAAAACACCGGGGAGCTGTTTTTT.

The CDR3 protein is CASSPLRGDEVNTF. CDR3 nucleotide sequence: TGTGCCAGCTCACCCCTCAGGGGGGACGAGGTAAACACCTTC. The V gene is TRBV18, the J gene TRBJ1-2; 7 bases agree with TRBD1. Germline assignment: CDR1 KGHSH and CDR2 LQKENI. V lost 3 bases to trimming and J lost 12 bases; unmatched junction nucleotides: 13. The CDR3 is made up of 14 amino acids.

The chain is built from TRBV13 and TRBJ2-7; 10 bases line up with TRBD2. The CDR3 is 16 amino acids. Germline trimming cut 5 bases from V and 1 base from J; bases unmatched to any gene: 8. Germline V gives CDR1 PRHDT, CDR2 FYEKMQ (reference sequence). CDR3 loop: CASSNLAGVGSYEQYF. CDR3 nucleotide sequence: TGTGCCAGCAGCAATCTAGCGGGGGTTGGATCCTACGAGCAGTACTTC.

The genes are TRBV6-1 and TRBJ2-3, with D possibly being TRBD2 (6 bases). Germline lookup yields CDR1 MNHNS and CDR2 SASEGT. The CDR3 covers 15 residues. V was cut by 3 bases and J by 1 base, with 11 bases left in between. The CDR3: CASSDRDWGTDTQYF. CDR3 coding DNA: TGTGCCAGCAGTGACCGGGACTGGGGCACAGATACGCAGTATTTT.

As regards this clone: Germline is not matched at one junction end, which may reflect a read error. The V and J genes are TRBV5-8 and TRBJ2-6; tentative D call: TRBD1 (5 bases). The CDR3 covers 16 residues. Germline CDR1 and CDR2: SGHTS and YDEGEE. The CDR3 region has the DNA TGTGCCAGCATCTTGACAGTCTCCTCTGGGGCCAACGTCCTGACTTTC. It yields the protein CASILTVSSGANVLTF. Based on the CDR3 plus reference TRBV5-8 and TRBJ2-6, the full variable domain is EAGVTQSPTHLIKTRGQQATLRCSPISGHTSVYWYQQALGLGLQFLLWYDEGEERNRGNFPPRFSGRQFPNYSSELNVNALELEDSALYLCASILTVSSGANVLTFGAGSRLTVL.

The rearrangement links TRBV27 to TRBJ1-1; D not certain. V lost 3 bases and J 5 bases, leaving 16 bases between the germline ends. The length of the CDR3 is 15 residues. Germline values: CDR1 MNHEY, CDR2 SMNVEV (reference sequence). CDR3 DNA sequence: TGTGCCAGCAGTTTCGGGGTCAGCTTGAGGACTGAAGCTTTCTTT. Encoded protein: CASSFGVSLRTEAFF.

The rearrangement uses TRBV7-2 and TRBJ1-5; tentative D call: TRBD1 (6 bases). This CDR3 is 14 amino acids long. Looked up from germline, CDR1 is SGHTA and CDR2 is FQGNSA. Trimming stripped 3 bases from V and 2 bases from J, with 8 bases between. This CDR3 is CASSFRQGNQPQHF. DNA for the CDR3: TGTGCCAGCAGCTTTAGACAGGGCAATCAGCCCCAGCATTTT.

The chain links TRBV6-1 to TRBJ1-2; 7 bases match TRBD1. V lost 2 bases, J lost 4 bases, and 4 bases stayed unmatched. The CDR3 spans 14 residues. Germline assignment: CDR1 MNHNS and CDR2 SASEGT. The CDR3 spells CASSEQGGGYGYTF. The DNA of the CDR3 is TGTGCCAGCAGTGAACAGGGGGGCGGCTATGGCTACACCTTC.

The gene calls are TRBV4-1 and TRBJ1-4, with 9 bases lining up with TRBD1. The germline V gene encodes CDR1 MGHRA and CDR2 YSYEKL. The CDR3 is made up of 15 amino acids. The J segment lost 4 bases and the V segment lost 2 bases, leaving 2 bases of the junction unmatched. This CDR3 reads CASSQRQGGNEKLFF. DNA of the CDR3: TGCGCCAGCAGCCAAAGACAGGGGGGTAATGAAAAACTGTTTTTT.

The chain uses TRBV6-5 and TRBJ2-5; TRBD2 matches at 14 bases. Germline trimming cut 2 bases from V and 3 bases from J; bases unmatched to any gene: 2. Germline values: CDR1 MNHEY, CDR2 SVGAGI. This CDR3 has 16 amino acids. The CDR3 nucleotides are TGTGCCAGCAGTTACCCGGGACTAGCGGGGGAAGAGACCCAGTACTTC. Translation: CASSYPGLAGEETQYF.

The chain links TRBV11-2 to TRBJ1-4; 9 bases are shared with TRBD1. The J segment lost 7 bases and the V segment lost 5 bases, leaving 11 bases of the junction unmatched. The CDR3 is 16 residues long. CDR1 SGHAT and CDR2 FQNNGV come from the germline V gene. Here the CDR3 reads CASSQSGQGLSEKLFF. Here the CDR3 DNA reads TGTGCCAGCAGCCAATCCGGACAGGGGTTATCTGAAAAACTGTTTTTT.

This chain connects TRBV30 to TRBJ2-5, with D possibly being TRBD1 (6 bases). CDR1 and CDR2 (germline): GTSNPN, SVGIG (reference sequence). Trimming stripped 2 bases from V and 11 bases from J, with 24 bases between. This CDR3 is 15 amino acids long. The CDR3 nucleotides read TGTGCCTGGAGTCTCCGATTGGGGGCGACGGAAGAGCAGTACTTC. This gives the protein CAWSLRLGATEEQYF.

This chain uses TRBV13 with TRBJ2-1; 11 bases line up with TRBD2. CDR3 length equals 19 residues. V was pared by 6 bases and J by 0 bases, with 13 bases of the junction left unmatched. In germline, CDR1 is PRHDT, CDR2 FYEKMQ (reference sequence). For the CDR3, the DNA is TGTGCCAGCAGACCAAAGCCGGGACTAGCGGCCGGCTCCTACAATGAGCAGTTCTTC. This sequence encodes CASRPKPGLAAGSYNEQFF.

The V call is TRBV5-4, the J call TRBJ2-3; D unclear. Germline CDR1 and CDR2: SGHNT and YYREEE (reference sequence). The CDR3 consists of 15 residues. V was clipped by 0 bases and J by 2 bases, with 10 bases between them. CDR3 sequence (DNA): TGTGCCAGCAGCTTGGGTGGCAGTCCCACAGATACGCAGTATTTT. Amino acids: CASSLGGSPTDTQYF.

The J gene is TRBJ1-1, the V gene TRBV27; no clear D gene. Germline V gene lookup returns CDR1 MNHEY and CDR2 SMNVEV (reference sequence). This CDR3 region has 15 residues. Trimming pared 3 bases from V and 0 bases from J, leaving 11 bases between. DNA for the CDR3: TGTGCCAGCAGTTTTGTGAGGGAAATGAACACTGAAGCTTTCTTT. Amino acids: CASSFVREMNTEAFF.